A single T cell receptor beta chain is shown here with its context. Its antigen is not identified. Additional DNA sequences in this sample encode the identical CDR3. The data were taken from a study of shared clonotypes between healthy human individuals. Notes on the study in general: Only blood underwent sampling, and tissue repertoires likely differ.

Positive CCR7 selection of CD45RO-negative cells yielded the naive CD8 cells, and terminally differentiated effector memory CD45RA+ cells were excluded. Clones were sequenced by immunoSEQ multiplex PCR, and TCRdb holds only the in-frame ones, with some missing. The sample holds around 2.1 million clones; under 95% are singletons and the top ten take more than 1.5%. The CDR3 sequence is 13 residues long. CDR1 MNHEY and CDR2 SMNVEV come from the germline V gene (reference sequence). The V end lost 2 bases, the J end lost 2 bases, and 7 bases lay between the germline ends. The receptor was derived from a man younger than 30 in good health. Some clones in this sample may be carry-over from other donors' samples. The specimen was naive CD8+ T cells from PBMCs. This chain links TRBV27 with TRBJ2-7; D gene uncertain. The CDR3 loop is CASSLAAAYEQYF. The CDR3 nucleotides are TGTGCCAGCAGTTTAGCAGCAGCCTACGAGCAGTACTTC.